This paragraph reports one T cell receptor (beta chain). Its antigen is as yet unknown. Blood was drawn once from each donor into heparinised tubes. The draws averaged around 110 mL. Researchers reported sorting CD4+ naive, central memory, regulatory and stem cell-like memory cells via CD45RO/CCR7/CD25/CD127/CD95/CD27. These data belong to a study of beta chain features in type 1 diabetes. Study findings and constraints: Type 1 diabetes patients showed a moderate but significant shortening of TCRB CDR3s in all four CD4+ subsets.

The CDR3 sequence is 13 residues long. Germline V gene sequence: CDR1 GTSNPN, CDR2 SVGIG (reference sequence). V was trimmed by 2 bases and J by 7 bases, leaving 14 bases between them. Reverse transcribing all isolated RNA meant expressed TCRB transcripts were sequenced. Sequencing was performed with immunoSEQ multiplex PCR; in TCRdb, only in-frame clones are kept and a portion is missing. The table shows 600,000 to 700,000 clones, with 10% to 15% occurring only once. The receptor's source is a man aged 18-30 years with type 1 diabetes. Sequenced input: naive CD4+ T cells from blood. The V and J genes are TRBV30 and TRBJ1-2; a weak D match, TRBD1 (6 bases). The CDR3 region has the DNA TGTGCCTGGAGTTCGGGTCCAGGGGCTGGCTACACCTTC. Translation gives CAWSSGPGAGYTF.